The clone carrying this T cell receptor beta chain occurred a few times. Its antigen remains unidentified. A J-beta primer mix and a sample-barcoded 5' primer were used in a second PCR of about 7 to 12 cycles. Via MiXCR, TCRdb re-called the 5' RACE reads, giving one row per CDR3 protein. This table holds about 1.1 million distinct CDR3 sequences, around two fifths found once. Trimming at V came to 7 bases and at J to 3 bases, leaving 7 bases not matched to a gene. The CDR3 sequence is 16 residues long. CDR1 and CDR2 (germline): SNHLY, FYNNEI. This record comes from a study of blood T cells in healthy people across ages. General study points: Unknown CMV status may confound age-related changes in expanded clones.

Each sample had at least 6 million PBMCs isolated. This sequence joins TRBV2 and TRBJ2-1, with 12 bases identical to TRBD2. This TCR was sampled from a man aged 18 to 30 in good health. Sequencing input: blood. This chain's CDR3 is CASKTSGGQNYNEQFF. For the CDR3, the DNA is TGTGCCAGCAAGACTAGCGGGGGCCAGAACTACAATGAGCAGTTCTTC.